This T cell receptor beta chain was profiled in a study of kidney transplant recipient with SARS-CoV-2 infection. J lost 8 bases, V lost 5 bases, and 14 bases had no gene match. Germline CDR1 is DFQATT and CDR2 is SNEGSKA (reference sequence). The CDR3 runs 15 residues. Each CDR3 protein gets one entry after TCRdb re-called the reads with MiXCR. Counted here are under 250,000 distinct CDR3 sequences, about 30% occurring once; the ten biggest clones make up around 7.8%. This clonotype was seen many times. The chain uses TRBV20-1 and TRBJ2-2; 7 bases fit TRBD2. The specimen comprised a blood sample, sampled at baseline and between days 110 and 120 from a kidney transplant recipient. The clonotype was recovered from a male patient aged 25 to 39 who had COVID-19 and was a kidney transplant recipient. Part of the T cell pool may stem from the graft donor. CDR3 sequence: CSARRAGRPRGELFF. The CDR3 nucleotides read TGCAGTGCTCGGCGAGCGGGAAGGCCGAGAGGGGAGCTGTTTTTT.